This T cell receptor beta chain originates from a study of blood T cell repertoires in COVID-19. In its sample, this clone was seen a few times. Per the original data handling: Amplified reference gene primers provided the basis for estimating nucleated cell counts. The assay was immunoSEQ multiplex PCR, and TCRdb's table has in-frame clones only and misses some. V and J calls plus clone size are reproduced from that table; the DNA served to infer D and trimming. Here the sample spans about 21,000 clones, roughly nine tenths being singletons. V dropped 7 bases and J dropped 4 bases, with 19 bases sitting between them. Per the germline V gene, CDR1 is MNHEY and CDR2 is SVGAGI. The CDR3 spans 15 residues.

This chain connects TRBV6-5 to TRBJ1-2, with TRBD1 as a possible D gene (6 bases). The material sequenced was peripheral blood. This TCR was recovered from a man in his sixties or seventies with acute or convalescent COVID-19. The CDR3 here is CASKLQGEDIYGYTF. The CDR3, as DNA: TGTGCCAGCAAACTACAGGGCGAGGATATCTATGGCTACACCTTC.